This TCR beta chain is from a study of shared clonotypes between healthy human individuals. For every subset, genomic DNA was evenly distributed across several immunoSEQ plates. Original processing methods: As immunoSEQ supplied junction-only sequences (without quality scores), filtering differed. Profiled with immunoSEQ multiplex PCR; TCRdb holds only in-frame clones, not every one. The V and J calls and clone size are taken from that table; D and trimming were inferred from the DNA. This repertoire shows more than 450,000 clones, approximately 79% found once; its top ten account for approximately 12%. This CDR3 has 16 residues. V was clipped by 4 bases and J by 2 bases; unmatched bases: 7. Per the germline V gene, CDR1 is MNHEY and CDR2 is SVGAGI. This clone has ten or more counts.

This TCR derives from a woman between 40 and 50 years old in good health. Some clones in this sample may be carry-over from other donors' samples. The chain recombines TRBV6-5 with TRBJ2-1; 8 bases line up with TRBD2. The sequencing input was PBMCs. Here the CDR3 DNA reads TGTGCCAGCAGTTCCGGGGGGGGGAGCCCCTACAATGAGCAGTTCTTC. It codes for CASSSGGGSPYNEQFF.